The 3 T cell receptor beta chains listed next were all sequenced from one sample in a study of blood T cell repertoires in COVID-19. Clones were read by immunoSEQ multiplex PCR, and TCRdb kept only the in-frame ones, dropping some. The profile covers a few hundred thousand clones, with 86% appearing a single time and roughly a tenth taken by the ten largest. The sample was PBMCs or T cells enriched from blood (not recorded which). These receptors were taken from a woman under 30 who had recovered from COVID-19.

The chain joins TRBV7-2 to TRBJ1-1; maybe TRBD1 (5 bases). With 1 base removed from V and 3 bases from J, the gap between germline ends came to 12 bases. The CDR3 has 15 amino acids. Germline-derived CDR1 and CDR2 are SGHTA and FQGNSA. CDR3 loop: CASSLGGGGDTEAFF. In nucleotides, the CDR3 is TGTGCCAGCAGCTTAGGCGGGGGGGGAGACACTGAAGCTTTCTTT.

The rearrangement links TRBV28 to TRBJ2-5; 11 positions match TRBD1. The CDR3 has 16 amino acids. V was pared by 5 bases and J by 4 bases, with 9 bases of the junction left unmatched. Germline loops: CDR1 MDHEN, CDR2 SYDVKM. The CDR3 here is CASSPFGQGASETQYF. The CDR3 DNA follows: TGTGCCAGCAGTCCCTTCGGACAGGGGGCATCAGAGACCCAGTACTTC.

J is TRBJ1-5 and V is TRBV12-5, with D maybe TRBD1 (5 bases). CDR1 is LGHNT and CDR2 is FRNRAP in the germline V gene. The length of the CDR3 is 15 residues. V dropped 5 bases and J dropped 6 bases, with 17 bases sitting between them. CDR3 loop: CASGPTVTDVQPQHF. CDR3 coding DNA: TGTGCTAGTGGTCCGACCGTGACAGACGTTCAGCCCCAGCATTTT.